This T cell receptor (beta chain) was captured in a study of cytomegalovirus exposure and HLA in healthy donors. A word on this clone: Its antigen is unknown.

No CMV serostatus entry exists for this donor. Germline CDR1 and CDR2: SGHVS and FQNEAQ. Trimming at V came to 3 bases and at J to 5 bases, leaving 11 bases not matched to a gene. The CDR3 consists of 17 residues. The study, taken as a whole, reports: When analyzed later, a missense DCLRE1C variant was found to be linked to TCR beta V- and J-gene trimming. What was likely a sequencing artifact was a cluster of highly shared sequence variants. A later analysis found that most CMV-associated TCR beta chains appeared HLA-restricted.

In the PCR, 60 Vbeta and 13 Jbeta primers were used. Repertoires were generated with immunoSEQ multiplex PCR, while TCRdb's copy carries only in-frame clones and drops some. Here the sample spans about 94,000 clones, over 65% being singletons. The receptor was isolated from a human donor in good health. Source material: PBMCs. The chain recombines TRBV7-8 with TRBJ1-1, with 11 bases matching TRBD1. The CDR3 region is CASSLQTMGTGGTEAFF. In DNA form, the CDR3 reads TGTGCCAGCAGCTTGCAGACCATGGGGACAGGGGGGACTGAAGCTTTCTTT.